A selection of T cell receptor beta chains follows, all from one sample in a study of CD8+CD57+ T cells in acquired aplastic anemia. In TCRdb, the reads were re-called with MiXCR into one record per CDR3 protein. The sample records fewer than 200,000 distinct CDR3 sequences, less than 50% being singletons. The sample taken for sequencing was sorted CD4+, CD8+, or CD8+CD57+ T cells (not recorded which) from PBMCs. Receptors originate from a human donor with aplastic anemia. CDR3s include the opening cysteine and the closing phenylalanine or tryptophan. A D gene is named only where the DNA matches it firmly. Clone size, where shown, is once, few, many, or a class for clones that have expanded.

V gene: TRBV20-1
clone size: NA
D gene: TRBD1
J gene: TRBJ1-6
CDR3 protein: CSARMTGSYNSPLHF
CDR3 DNA: TGCAGTGCGAGAATGACAGGGTCCTATAATTCACCCCTCCACTTT

V gene: TRBV7-9
clone size: NA
D gene: NA
J gene: TRBJ2-7
CDR3 protein: CASSMQEPSSYEQYF
CDR3 DNA: TGTGCCAGCAGCATGCAAGAGCCGAGCTCCTACGAGCAGTACTTC

V gene: TRBV6-4
clone size: many
D gene: TRBD1
J gene: TRBJ1-1
CDR3 protein: CASSSDRGDTEAFF
CDR3 DNA: TGTGCCAGCAGTTCGGACAGGGGTGACACTGAAGCTTTCTTT

V gene: TRBV7-9
clone size: NA
D gene: NA
J gene: TRBJ1-1
CDR3 protein: CASTTQGSREAFF
CDR3 DNA: TGTGCCAGCACCACTCAAGGATCACGTGAAGCTTTCTTT

V gene: TRBV3-1
clone size: few
D gene: NA
J gene: TRBJ2-3
CDR3 protein: CASSQDIAASSTDTQYF
CDR3 DNA: TGTGCCAGCAGCCAAGATATCGCAGCTTCTAGCACAGATACGCAGTATTTT

V gene: TRBV7-2
clone size: NA
D gene: TRBD1
J gene: TRBJ2-5
CDR3 protein: CASSPKQQGRGETQYF
CDR3 DNA: TGTGCCAGCAGTCCAAAACAACAGGGGAGAGGAGAGACCCAGTACTTC

V gene: TRBV7-8
clone size: few
D gene: NA
J gene: TRBJ2-3
CDR3 protein: CASSLGSGRTDTQYF
CDR3 DNA: TGTGCCAGCAGCTTAGGATCGGGTCGCACAGATACGCAGTATTTT

V gene: TRBV15
clone size: NA
D gene: NA
J gene: TRBJ1-6
CDR3 protein: CATSRGTRVKISPLHF
CDR3 DNA: TGTGCCACCAGCAGAGGGACTCGGGTAAAAATTTCACCCCTCCACTTT

V gene: TRBV5-6
clone size: many
D gene: TRBD1
J gene: TRBJ2-7
CDR3 protein: CASSAPGQLGYEQYF
CDR3 DNA: TGTGCCAGCAGCGCACCGGGACAGCTAGGCTACGAGCAGTACTTC

V gene: TRBV5-1
clone size: many
D gene: TRBD2
J gene: TRBJ2-5
CDR3 protein: CASSLGQGGSETQYF
CDR3 DNA: TGCGCCAGCAGCTTGGGGCAGGGCGGGAGCGAGACCCAGTACTTC

V gene: TRBV2
clone size: many
D gene: TRBD1
J gene: TRBJ2-5
CDR3 protein: CASSLTPATGWETQYF
CDR3 DNA: TGTGCCAGCAGCCTGACCCCGGCGACAGGGTGGGAGACCCAGTACTTC

V gene: TRBV24-1
clone size: few
D gene: NA
J gene: TRBJ2-5
CDR3 protein: CATSDFDAQAWETQYF
CDR3 DNA: TGTGCCACCAGTGATTTCGACGCACAGGCGTGGGAGACCCAGTACTTC

V gene: TRBV9
clone size: NA
D gene: TRBD2
J gene: TRBJ2-2
CDR3 protein: CASSAGTSSSTGELFF
CDR3 DNA: TGTGCCAGCAGCGCGGGGACTAGCTCGAGCACCGGGGAGCTGTTTTTT

V gene: TRBV10-3
clone size: NA
D gene: NA
J gene: TRBJ1-2
CDR3 protein: CAISSGPEGGYTF
CDR3 DNA: TGTGCCATCAGCAGCGGTCCTGAAGGGGGCTACACCTTC

V gene: TRBV20-1
clone size: NA
D gene: NA
J gene: TRBJ2-7
CDR3 protein: CSPNPTGLHEQYF
CDR3 DNA: TGCAGTCCTAACCCCACAGGGTTGCACGAGCAGTACTTC

V gene: TRBV10-2
clone size: NA
D gene: TRBD1
J gene: TRBJ2-7
CDR3 protein: CASRGTGEGEQYF
CDR3 DNA: TGCGCCAGCAGGGGGACAGGAGAAGGCGAGCAGTACTTC

V gene: TRBV2
clone size: many
D gene: TRBD1
J gene: TRBJ1-1
CDR3 protein: CASQRNRQGEAFF
CDR3 DNA: TGTGCCAGCCAGAGGAACCGACAGGGGGAAGCTTTCTTT